This TCR beta chain was profiled in a study of shared clonotypes between healthy human individuals. Assay: immunoSEQ multiplex PCR; the TCRdb copy retains only in-frame clones and omits some. Here the sample spans just over 2,000,000 clones, 90% to 95% being singletons. CDR1 SGHRS and CDR2 YFSETQ come from the germline V gene. Trimming took off 1 base at V and 0 bases at J, with 8 bases between the two ends. The CDR3 has 14 residues. A word on this clone: Additional DNA sequences in this sample encode the identical CDR3.

The chain has TRBV5-1 and TRBJ2-7; D unresolved. The source of this sequence is a man aged 18 to 29 in good health. The sequencing input was naive CD4+ T cells sorted from blood. Subset in this sample: CD45RA+ positively selected. The CDR3 here is CASSLSSSSYEQYF. The CDR3 bases are TGCGCCAGCAGCTTGAGTTCCAGCTCCTACGAGCAGTACTTC.